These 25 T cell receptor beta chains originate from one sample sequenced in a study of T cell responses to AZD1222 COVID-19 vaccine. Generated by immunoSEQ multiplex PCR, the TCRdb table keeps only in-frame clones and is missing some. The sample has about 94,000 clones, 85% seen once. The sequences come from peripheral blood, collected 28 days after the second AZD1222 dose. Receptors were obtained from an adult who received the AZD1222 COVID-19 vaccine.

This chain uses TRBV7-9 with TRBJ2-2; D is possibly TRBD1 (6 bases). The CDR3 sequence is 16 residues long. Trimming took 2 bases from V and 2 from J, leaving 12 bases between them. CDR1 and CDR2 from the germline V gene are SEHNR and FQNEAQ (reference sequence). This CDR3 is CASSLRQGPNTGELFF. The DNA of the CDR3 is TGTGCCAGCAGCTTAAGGCAGGGGCCCAACACCGGGGAGCTGTTTTTT.

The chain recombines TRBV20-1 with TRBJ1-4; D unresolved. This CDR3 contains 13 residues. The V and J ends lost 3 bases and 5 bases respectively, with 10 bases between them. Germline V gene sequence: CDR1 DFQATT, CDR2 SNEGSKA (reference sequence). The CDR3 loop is CSASGQANEKLFF. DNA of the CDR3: TGCAGTGCTAGTGGGCAGGCAAATGAAAAACTGTTTTTT.

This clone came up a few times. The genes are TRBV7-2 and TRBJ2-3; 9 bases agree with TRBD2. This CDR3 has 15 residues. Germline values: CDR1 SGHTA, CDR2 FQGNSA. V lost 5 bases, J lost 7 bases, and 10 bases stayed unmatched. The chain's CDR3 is CASSTSSGAHYTQYF. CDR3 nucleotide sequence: TGTGCCAGCAGCACATCTAGCGGGGCCCATTATACGCAGTATTTT.

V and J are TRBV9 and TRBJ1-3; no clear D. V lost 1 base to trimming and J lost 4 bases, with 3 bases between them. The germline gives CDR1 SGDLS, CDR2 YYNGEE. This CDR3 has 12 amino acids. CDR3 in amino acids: CASSVYGNTIYF. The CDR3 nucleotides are TGTGCCAGCAGCGTATACGGAAACACCATATATTTT.

The CDR3 DNA reads as TGCGCCAGCAGCCCGACTAGCGGGAGTTTGAATACGCAGTATTTT. Translation gives CASSPTSGSLNTQYF. This sequence joins TRBV4-3 and TRBJ2-3; 12 nucleotides align to TRBD2. J was trimmed by 7 bases and V by 4 bases; bases with no gene match: 6. Germline CDR1 is LGHNA and CDR2 is YSLEER. This CDR3 has 15 amino acids.

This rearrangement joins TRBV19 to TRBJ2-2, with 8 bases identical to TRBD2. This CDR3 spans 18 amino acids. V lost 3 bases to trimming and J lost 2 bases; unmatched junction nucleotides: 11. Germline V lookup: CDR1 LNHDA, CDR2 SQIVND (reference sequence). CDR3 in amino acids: CASSIPGLGNKNTGELFF. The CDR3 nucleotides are TGTGCCAGTAGTATCCCGGGACTAGGCAATAAAAACACCGGGGAGCTGTTTTTT.

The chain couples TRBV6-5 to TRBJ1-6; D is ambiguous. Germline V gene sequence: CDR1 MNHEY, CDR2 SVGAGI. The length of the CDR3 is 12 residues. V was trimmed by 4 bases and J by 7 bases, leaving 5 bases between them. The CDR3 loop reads CASSLVNSPLHF. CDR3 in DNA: TGTGCCAGCAGTTTGGTAAATTCACCCCTCCACTTT.

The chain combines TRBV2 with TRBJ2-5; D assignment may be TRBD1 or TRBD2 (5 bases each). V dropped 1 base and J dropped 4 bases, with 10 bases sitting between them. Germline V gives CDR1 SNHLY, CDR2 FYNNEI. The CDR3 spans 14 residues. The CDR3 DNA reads TGTGCCAGCAGTGAAGGGGGTGGGGGAGAGACCCAGTACTTC. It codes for CASSEGGGGETQYF. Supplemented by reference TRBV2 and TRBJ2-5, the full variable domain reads EPEVTQTPSHQVTQMGQEVILRCVPISNHLYFYWYRQILGQKVEFLVSFYNNEISEKSEIFDDQFSVERPDGSNFTLKIRSTKLEDSAMYFCASSEGGGGETQYFGPGTRLLVL.

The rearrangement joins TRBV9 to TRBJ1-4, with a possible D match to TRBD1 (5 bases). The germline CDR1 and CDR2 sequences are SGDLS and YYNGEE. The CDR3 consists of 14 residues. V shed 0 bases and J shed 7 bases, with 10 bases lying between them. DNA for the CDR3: TGTGCCAGCAGCGTAGACAGCGGGGGTGAAAAACTGTTTTTT. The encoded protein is CASSVDSGGEKLFF.

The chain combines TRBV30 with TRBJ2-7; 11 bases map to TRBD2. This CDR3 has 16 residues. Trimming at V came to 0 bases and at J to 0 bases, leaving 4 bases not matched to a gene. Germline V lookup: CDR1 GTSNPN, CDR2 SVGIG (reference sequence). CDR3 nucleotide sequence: TGTGCCTGGAGTGTTGGGACTAGCGGCCTCTCCTACGAGCAGTACTTC. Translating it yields CAWSVGTSGLSYEQYF. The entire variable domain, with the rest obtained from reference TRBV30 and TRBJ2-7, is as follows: SQTIHQWPATLVQPVGSPLSLECTVEGTSNPNLYWYRQAAGRGLQLLFYSVGIGQISSEVPQNLSASRPQDRQFILSSKKLLLSDSGFYLCAWSVGTSGLSYEQYFGPGTRLTVT.

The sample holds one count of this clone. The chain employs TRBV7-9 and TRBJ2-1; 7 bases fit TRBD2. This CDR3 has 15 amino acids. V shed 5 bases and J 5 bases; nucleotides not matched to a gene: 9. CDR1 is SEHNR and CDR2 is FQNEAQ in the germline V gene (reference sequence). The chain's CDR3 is CASSRSGAANNEQFF. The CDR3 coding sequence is TGTGCCAGCAGCCGGAGCGGGGCCGCGAACAATGAGCAGTTCTTC.

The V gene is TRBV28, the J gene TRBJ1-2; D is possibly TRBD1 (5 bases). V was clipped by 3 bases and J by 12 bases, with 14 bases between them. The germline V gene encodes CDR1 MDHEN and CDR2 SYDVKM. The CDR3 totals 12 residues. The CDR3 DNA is TGTGCCAGCAGTTTGAGCCCCAGGGTTCACACCTTC. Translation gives CASSLSPRVHTF.

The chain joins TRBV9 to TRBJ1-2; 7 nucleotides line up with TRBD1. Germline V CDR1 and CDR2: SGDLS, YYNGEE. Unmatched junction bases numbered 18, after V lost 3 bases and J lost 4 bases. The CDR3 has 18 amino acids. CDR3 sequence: CASSAGDRAKAAIYGYTF. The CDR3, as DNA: TGTGCCAGCAGCGCCGGAGACAGGGCCAAGGCGGCCATCTATGGCTACACCTTC.

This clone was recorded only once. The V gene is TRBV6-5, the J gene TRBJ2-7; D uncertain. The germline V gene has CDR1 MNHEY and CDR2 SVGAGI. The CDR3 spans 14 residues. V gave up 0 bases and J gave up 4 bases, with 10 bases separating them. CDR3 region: CASSYSLAQYEQYF. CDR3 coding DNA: TGTGCCAGCAGTTACTCGCTGGCCCAGTACGAGCAGTACTTC.

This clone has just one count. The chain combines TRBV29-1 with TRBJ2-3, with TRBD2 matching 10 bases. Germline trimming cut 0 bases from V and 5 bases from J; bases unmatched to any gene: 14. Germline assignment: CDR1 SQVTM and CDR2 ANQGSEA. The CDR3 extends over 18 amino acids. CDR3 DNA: TGCAGCGTTGAAGATCTTCAATTCGCTAGCGGGAGCCTAGATACGCAGTATTTT. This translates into CSVEDLQFASGSLDTQYF.

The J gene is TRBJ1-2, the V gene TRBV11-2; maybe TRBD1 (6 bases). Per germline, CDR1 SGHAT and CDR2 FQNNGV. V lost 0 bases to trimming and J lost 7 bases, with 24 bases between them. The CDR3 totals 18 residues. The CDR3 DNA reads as TGTGCCAGCAGCTTAGATCCCGGGGGCAGGGGATCGAGGTTTGGCTACACCTTC. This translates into CASSLDPGGRGSRFGYTF.

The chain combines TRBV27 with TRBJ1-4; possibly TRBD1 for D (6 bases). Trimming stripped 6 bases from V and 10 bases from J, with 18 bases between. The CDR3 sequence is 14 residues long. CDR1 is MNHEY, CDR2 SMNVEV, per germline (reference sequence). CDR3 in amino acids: CASSRGLIGGKLFF. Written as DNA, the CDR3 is TGTGCCAGCAGCAGGGGACTTATTGGCGGAAAACTGTTTTTT.

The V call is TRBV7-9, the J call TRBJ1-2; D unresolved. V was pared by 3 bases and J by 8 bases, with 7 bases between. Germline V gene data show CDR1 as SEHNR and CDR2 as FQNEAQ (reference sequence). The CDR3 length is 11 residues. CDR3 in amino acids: CASSFERGYTF. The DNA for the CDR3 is TGTGCCAGCAGCTTCGAGCGAGGCTACACCTTC. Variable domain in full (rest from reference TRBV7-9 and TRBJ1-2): DTGVSQNPRHKITKRGQNVTFRCDPISEHNRLYWYRQTLGQGPEFLTYFQNEAQLEKSRLLSDRFSAERPKGSFSTLEIQRTEQGDSAMYLCASSFERGYTFGSGTRLTVV.

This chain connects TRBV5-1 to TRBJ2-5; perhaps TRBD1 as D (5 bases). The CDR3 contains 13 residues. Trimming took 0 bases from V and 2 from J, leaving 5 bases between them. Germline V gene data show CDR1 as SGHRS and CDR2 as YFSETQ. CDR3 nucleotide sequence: TGCGCCAGCAGCTTGGGACAGCAAGAGACCCAGTACTTC. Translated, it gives CASSLGQQETQYF.

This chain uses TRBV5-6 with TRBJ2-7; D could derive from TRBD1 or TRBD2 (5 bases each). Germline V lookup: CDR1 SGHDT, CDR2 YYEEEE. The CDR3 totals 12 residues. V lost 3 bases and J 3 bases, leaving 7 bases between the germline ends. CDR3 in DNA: TGTGCCAGCAGCTCGGGACGCTACGAGCAGTACTTC. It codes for CASSSGRYEQYF.

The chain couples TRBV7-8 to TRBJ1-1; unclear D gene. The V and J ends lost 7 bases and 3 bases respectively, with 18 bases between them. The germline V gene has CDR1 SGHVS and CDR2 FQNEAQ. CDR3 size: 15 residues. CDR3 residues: CASKNMGGGDTEAFF. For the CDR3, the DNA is TGTGCCAGCAAGAATATGGGAGGCGGGGACACTGAAGCTTTCTTT.

The CDR3 protein is CASSFRGPQREQFF. The CDR3 bases are TGCGCCAGCAGCTTTAGGGGACCGCAACGTGAGCAGTTCTTC. The rearrangement uses TRBV5-1 and TRBJ2-1; D may be TRBD1 or TRBD2 (5 bases each). This CDR3 has 14 amino acids. With 2 bases removed from V and 9 bases from J, the gap between germline ends came to 15 bases. Germline V gene sequence: CDR1 SGHRS, CDR2 YFSETQ.

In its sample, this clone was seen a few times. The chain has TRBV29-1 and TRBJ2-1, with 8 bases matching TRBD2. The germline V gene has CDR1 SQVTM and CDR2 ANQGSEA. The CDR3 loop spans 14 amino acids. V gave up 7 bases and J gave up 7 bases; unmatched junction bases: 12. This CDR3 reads CSGRPGLGRNEQFF. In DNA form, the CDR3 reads TGCAGCGGCCGTCCGGGACTAGGTCGTAATGAGCAGTTCTTC.

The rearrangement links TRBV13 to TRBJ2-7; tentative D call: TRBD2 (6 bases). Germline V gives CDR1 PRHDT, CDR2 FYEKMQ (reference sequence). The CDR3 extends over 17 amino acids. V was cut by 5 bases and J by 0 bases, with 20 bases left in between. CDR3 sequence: CASSPGPSGGVSYEQYF. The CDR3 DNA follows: TGTGCCAGCAGCCCAGGCCCCAGCGGAGGGGTCTCCTACGAGCAGTACTTC.

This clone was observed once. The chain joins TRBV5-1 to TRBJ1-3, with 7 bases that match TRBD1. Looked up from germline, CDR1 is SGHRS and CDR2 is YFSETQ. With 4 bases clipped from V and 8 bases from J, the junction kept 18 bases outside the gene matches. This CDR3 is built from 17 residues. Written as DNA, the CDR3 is TGCGCCAGCAGCCCAGCGGGAGGACAGGAGAGTGGGCACACCATATATTTT. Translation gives CASSPAGGQESGHTIYF.